The clone carrying this TCR beta chain has a count of ten or more. Its antigen is currently unknown. Amplification of TCR beta CDR3 regions was performed using RNA transcripts as template. During a first-round RT-PCR of the TCR CDR3, the HTBI primer set was used. TCRdb recomputed calls from the multiplex PCR reads with MiXCR, one row per CDR3 protein. This table has 89,000 or so distinct CDR3 sequences, approximately 40% appearing once. No ophthalmopathy progression within 18 months constituted stable Graves' hyperthyroidism. Clinical symptoms, serum thyroxine, TRAb, thyroid ultrasound and orbital computed tomography informed diagnoses. The data originate from a study of T cells in Graves' hyperthyroidism and ophthalmopathy. Germline V lookup: CDR1 MNHEY, CDR2 SVGAGI. Trimming shortened V by 6 bases and J by 4 bases, and 6 bases separated the two germline ends. The CDR3 has 11 amino acids. Findings and caveats of the study: Most expanded thyroid clonotypes above 0.001 recurred in blood. The model made its ophthalmopathy prediction, and onset followed a median approximately 6 months later.

The V and J genes are TRBV6-5 and TRBJ1-2; D is ambiguous. The source of this sequence is a woman aged 30 to 39 with Graves' hyperthyroidism. The sequencing sample was made of peripheral blood or thyroid tissue (not recorded which). This CDR3 is CASSSTYGYTF. In DNA form, the CDR3 reads TGTGCCAGCAGCTCAACCTATGGCTACACCTTC.